The rows below give T cell receptor beta chains drawn from one sample of a study of blood T cell repertoires in COVID-19. Method: immunoSEQ multiplex PCR; TCRdb's copy keeps in-frame clones and lacks some. The sample yields roughly 150,000 clones, 75% to 85% seen once. What was sequenced was peripheral blood. Source of these receptors: a man aged 55 to 69 with acute or convalescent COVID-19. CDR3s include the opening cysteine and the closing phenylalanine or tryptophan. Fields, in order: CDR3 length, D gene, clone size, V gene, J gene, CDR3 DNA, CDR3 protein. D genes are given only for firm matches. The size field is filled for only some rows; it gives once, few, many or a size class.

12	-	-	TRBV12-3/TRBV12-4	TRBJ2-7	TGTGCCAGCAGCCCGAGGGTTGGCGAGCAGTACTTC	CASSPRVGEQYF
15	-	-	TRBV30	TRBJ1-6	TGTGCCTGGAGTCGGGAGGCACCCCTTAATTCACCCCTCCACTTT	CAWSREAPLNSPLHF
17	-	-	TRBV5-8	TRBJ1-5	TGTGCCAGCAGCTTGAGAGCGGGGAAAAATAGCAATCAGCCCCAGCATTTT	CASSLRAGKNSNQPQHF
13	-	-	TRBV9	TRBJ2-7	TGTGCCAGCAGCGTAGAGGTTGGGAGGGAGCAGTACTTC	CASSVEVGREQYF
15	TRBD1	-	TRBV25-1	TRBJ2-2	TGTGCCAGCAGTGCCAGGGGGCGCGGAACCGGGGAGCTGTTTTTT	CASSARGRGTGELFF
12	-	-	TRBV2	TRBJ2-7	TGTGCCAGCAGTGGACTAGTAAACGAGCAGTACTTC	CASSGLVNEQYF
13	TRBD1	few	TRBV4-1	TRBJ1-2	TGCGCCAGCAGCCCCTGGACAGGGGACGGCTACACCTTC	CASSPWTGDGYTF
14	-	-	TRBV27	TRBJ2-1	TGTGCCAGCTCGGTCTACCCAACCAGGGCTGAGCAGTTCTTC	CASSVYPTRAEQFF
16	-	-	TRBV5-5	TRBJ1-6	TGTGCCAGCAGCTTAAACCGGGTCACAACCAATTCACCCCTCCACTTT	CASSLNRVTTNSPLHF
13	-	-	TRBV21-1	TRBJ2-1	TGTGCCAGCAGCCTATTTACGGGGAATGAGCAGTTCTTC	CASSLFTGNEQFF
14	-	-	TRBV6-6	TRBJ1-4	TGTGCCAGCACTTCCCCGGGGGCTAATGAAAAACTGTTTTTT	CASTSPGANEKLFF
14	-	-	TRBV7-2	TRBJ2-3	TGTGCCAGCAGCTTAGGGCCAGGCGTAGATACGCAGTATTTT	CASSLGPGVDTQYF
15	TRBD2	-	TRBV6-2/TRBV6-3	TRBJ2-1	TGTGCCAGCAGTTACCAGGCCGGGACTAGGAATGAGCAGTTCTTC	CASSYQAGTRNEQFF
16	TRBD2	-	TRBV6-2/TRBV6-3	TRBJ2-5	TGTGCCAGCAGTTACTTGGCGGGAGTGGGCCAAGAGACCCAGTACTTC	CASSYLAGVGQETQYF
13	-	-	TRBV14	TRBJ1-2	TGTGCCAGCAGCCCCCCGGCAGGGTATGGCTACACCTTC	CASSPPAGYGYTF
15	TRBD2	-	TRBV7-6	TRBJ2-1	TGTGCCAGCAGCTACCCGGGACTAGCGGGCAATGAGCAGTTCTTC	CASSYPGLAGNEQFF
15	TRBD2	-	TRBV11-2	TRBJ2-3	TGTGCCAGCAGCCATAGCGGGGCCAGCACAGATACGCAGTATTTT	CASSHSGASTDTQYF
14	TRBD1	-	TRBV6-5	TRBJ1-2	TGTGCCAGCAGGACAGGGGGCTCTAACTATGGCTACACCTTC	CASRTGGSNYGYTF
16	TRBD2	-	TRBV7-2	TRBJ2-7	TGTGCCAGCAGCTTAGTTAGTCGGGAGGGTGCCTACGAGCAGTACTTC	CASSLVSREGAYEQYF
12	-	-	TRBV28	TRBJ2-7	TGTGCCAGCACCAGGGGAGTCTACGAGCAGTACTTC	CASTRGVYEQYF
14	TRBD1	few	TRBV5-5	TRBJ2-3	TGTGCCAGCAGCTTTAGGGGGCCCCCAGATACGCAGTATTTT	CASSFRGPPDTQYF
16	-	-	TRBV7-8	TRBJ2-3	TGTGCCAGCAGCCCACGAGCAGGGACTAGCACAGATACGCAGTATTTT	CASSPRAGTSTDTQYF
13	-	once	TRBV7-2	TRBJ1-1	TGTGCCAGCAGCTTAGCCGGGCGGGGTGAAGCTTTCTTT	CASSLAGRGEAFF
16	-	-	TRBV6-2/TRBV6-3	TRBJ2-7	TGTGCCAGCACCCCGACTGCCGGGACAACCTCCTACGAGCAGTACTTC	CASTPTAGTTSYEQYF
13	-	-	TRBV10-2	TRBJ1-2	TGCGCCAGCAGTCCCGACGGGAACTATGGCTACACCTTC	CASSPDGNYGYTF
15	-	-	TRBV7-2	TRBJ2-7	TGTGCCAGCAGCTTAGGACGGGAGAGCTCCTACGAGCAGTACTTC	CASSLGRESSYEQYF